Each of the 30 T cell receptor beta chains below was sequenced from the same sample in a study of shared clonotypes between healthy human individuals. Clones were read by immunoSEQ multiplex PCR, and TCRdb kept only the in-frame ones, dropping some. Of roughly 2 million clones listed, 90% to 97% are singletons. Specimen: naive CD4+ T cells sorted from blood. The subset here: CD45RA+ positively selected. The receptors come from a man aged 18-30 years in good health.

The CDR3: CASSLADSYEQYF. Written as DNA, the CDR3 is TGTGCCAGCAGTTTGGCGGATAGCTACGAGCAGTACTTC. The chain has TRBV6-5 and TRBJ2-7; no firm D call. CDR1 is MNHEY, CDR2 SVGAGI, per germline. This CDR3 is built from 13 residues. Trimming removed 4 bases at V and 3 bases at J, with 10 bases between.

The chain combines TRBV30 with TRBJ2-1; 8 positions agree with TRBD2. The V segment lost 4 bases and the J segment 2 bases; nucleotides outside the gene matches: 13. Germline CDR1 reads GTSNPN; CDR2 reads SVGIG (reference sequence). This CDR3 spans 17 amino acids. The CDR3, as DNA: TGTGCCTGGACCTCTCTACTGACTAGCGCGACCTACAATGAGCAGTTCTTC. Translating it yields CAWTSLLTSATYNEQFF.

V and J are TRBV4-3 and TRBJ1-6; a weak D match, TRBD1 (5 bases). Germline V gene sequence: CDR1 LGHNA, CDR2 YSLEER. The CDR3 sequence is 20 residues long. The germline V and J ends were trimmed by 0 bases and 5 bases, with 23 bases remaining between them. The CDR3 DNA reads TGCGCCAGCAGCCAAGATAGGCGTGGGGGAGACGGAAACGATAATTCACCCCTCCACTTT. This translates into CASSQDRRGGDGNDNSPLHF.

The rearrangement uses TRBV5-1 and TRBJ1-6, with a tentative D call TRBD1 (5 bases). V was clipped by 4 bases and J by 6 bases, with 14 bases between them. In germline, CDR1 is SGHRS, CDR2 YFSETQ. The CDR3 has 15 amino acids. CDR3 sequence: CASSGRDRTNSPLHF. CDR3 nucleotide sequence: TGCGCCAGCAGCGGCCGGGACCGTACTAATTCACCCCTCCACTTT.

The chain recombines TRBV9 with TRBJ1-1; D ambiguous. Trimming pared 0 bases from V and 4 bases from J, leaving 13 bases between. Germline-derived CDR1 and CDR2 are SGDLS and YYNGEE. This CDR3 has 15 residues. The DNA for the CDR3 is TGTGCCAGCAGCGTAGGCCCCCGGGAAGGCACTGAAGCTTTCTTT. Protein sequence: CASSVGPREGTEAFF.

In this sample, this clone turned up once. The chain recombines TRBV5-1 with TRBJ1-6; 7 bases fit TRBD1. This CDR3 is built from 15 residues. The junction had 5 bases not matched to a gene; V was cut back by 5 bases and J by 3 bases. Germline CDR1 is SGHRS and CDR2 is YFSETQ. The CDR3 DNA follows: TGCGCCAGCAGTGTACAGGGGAGCTATAATTCACCCCTCCACTTT. Its translation is CASSVQGSYNSPLHF.

The gene calls are TRBV9 and TRBJ1-1; the D gene is possibly TRBD1 (6 bases). The germline gives CDR1 SGDLS, CDR2 YYNGEE. Trimming removed 3 bases from V and 4 bases from J, with 13 bases in between. The CDR3 covers 14 residues. The CDR3 protein is CASSEGGGRTEAFF. The CDR3, as DNA: TGTGCCAGCAGCGAGGGGGGAGGGCGCACTGAAGCTTTCTTT.

The chain uses TRBV2 and TRBJ2-5; D is uncertain. The ends were cut back, 8 bases at V and 5 bases at J, with 9 bases in the middle. Germline V CDR1 and CDR2: SNHLY, FYNNEI. The CDR3 is 11 amino acids. Here the CDR3 DNA reads TGTGCCAGCTTAAATTGGGAGACCCAGTACTTC. Amino acids: CASLNWETQYF.

The V gene is TRBV6-5, the J gene TRBJ1-2; TRBD1 matches 9 bases. CDR1 and CDR2 from the germline V gene are MNHEY and SVGAGI. The ends lost 6 bases at V and 2 bases at J; junction bases unmatched: 4. The CDR3 extends over 14 amino acids. CDR3 sequence reads: CASRAGTGNYGYTF. The CDR3 DNA is TGTGCCAGCAGAGCCGGGACAGGGAACTATGGCTACACCTTC.

CDR3 sequence reads: CASSLLRQRGNSGELFF. Here the CDR3 DNA reads TGTGCCAGCAGCCTTCTCAGACAGAGGGGAAACTCCGGGGAGCTGTTTTTT. The chain couples TRBV7-9 to TRBJ2-2, with D possibly called TRBD1 or TRBD2 (5 bases each). The CDR3 covers 17 residues. The germline V and J ends were trimmed by 5 bases and 6 bases, with 22 bases remaining between them. CDR1 is SEHNR and CDR2 is FQNEAQ in the germline V gene (reference sequence).

This chain links TRBV5-8 with TRBJ1-2, with TRBD1 identical over 11 bases. After removal of 4 bases from V and 7 bases from J, the junction contained 9 bases not matched to a gene. CDR1 is SGHTS, CDR2 YDEGEE, per germline. This CDR3 is 15 amino acids long. Here the CDR3 reads CASSPRDRGLGGYTF. Written as DNA, the CDR3 is TGTGCCAGCAGCCCCCGGGACAGGGGGTTGGGTGGCTACACCTTC.

This clone came up once. This sample includes further DNA sequences coding for the same CDR3. This chain uses TRBV25-1 with TRBJ1-1; D possibly corresponds to TRBD1 (6 bases). The germline CDR1 and CDR2 sequences are MGHDK and SYGVNS. The CDR3 contains 15 residues. V lost 1 base to trimming and J lost 5 bases, with 14 bases between them. CDR3 DNA sequence: TGTGCCAGCAGTGAATTCGGGGGCCGGGGAACTGAAGCTTTCTTT. Its translation is CASSEFGGRGTEAFF.

This clone is a singleton in its sample. The V call is TRBV12-5, the J call TRBJ1-1, with TRBD1 as a possible D gene (5 bases). CDR3 length: 11 residues. Germline CDR1 is LGHNT and CDR2 is FRNRAP. Trimming left V 7 bases short and J 7 bases short, with 10 bases between. CDR3 DNA sequence: TGTGCTAGTGTCAAGGACATTGAAGCTTTCTTT. Its protein product is CASVKDIEAFF.

This rearrangement joins TRBV5-4 to TRBJ2-5, with 8 bases lining up with TRBD1. The trim removed 0 bases at V and 5 bases at J, leaving 9 bases unmatched. Germline CDR1 reads SGHNT; CDR2 reads YYREEE (reference sequence). The CDR3 length is 16 residues. The CDR3 DNA follows: TGTGCCAGCAGCTTGGCCGGGCAGGGGGCGAGTGAGACCCAGTACTTC. As protein: CASSLAGQGASETQYF.

V and J are TRBV6-6 and TRBJ2-4, with 9 bases fitting TRBD1. From germline, CDR1 is MNHNY and CDR2 SVGAGI (reference sequence). CDR3 length: 14 residues. Losses at the gene ends were 4 bases for V and 7 bases for J; bases not matched to a gene: 5. This CDR3 reads CASSFGQGKNIQYF. CDR3 nucleotide sequence: TGTGCCAGCAGTTTTGGACAGGGGAAGAACATTCAGTACTTC.

V and J are TRBV20-1 and TRBJ2-7, with D maybe TRBD2 (5 bases). Trimming removed 3 bases at V and 10 bases at J, with 13 bases between. The V gene's germline CDR1 is DFQATT and CDR2 SNEGSKA (reference sequence). This CDR3 comprises 11 residues. The CDR3 DNA follows: TGCAGTGCTAGTACGCCGGAGGACCAGTACTTC. It translates to CSASTPEDQYF.

The chain has TRBV7-9 and TRBJ2-3; 8 bases are a match to TRBD1. The V gene's germline CDR1 is SEHNR and CDR2 FQNEAQ (reference sequence). There are 15 residues in the CDR3. Germline trimming cut 1 base from V and 4 bases from J; bases unmatched to any gene: 4. CDR3 amino acids: CASSLGQGAADTQYF. The CDR3, as DNA: TGTGCCAGCAGCTTAGGGCAGGGGGCCGCAGATACGCAGTATTTT.

This chain connects TRBV18 to TRBJ2-7; D might be TRBD2 (6 bases). Per germline, CDR1 KGHSH and CDR2 LQKENI. The CDR3 length is 14 residues. V was pared by 6 bases and J by 4 bases, with 16 bases between. CDR3 sequence: CASSIFEGGYEQYF. In DNA form, the CDR3 reads TGTGCCAGCTCTATTTTCGAAGGAGGGTACGAGCAGTACTTC.

This sequence joins TRBV6-1 and TRBJ1-3; D gene unclear. The CDR3 is made up of 13 amino acids. The germline CDR1 and CDR2 sequences are MNHNS and SASEGT. The V end was cut by 8 bases, the J end by 2 bases, with 10 bases between. The CDR3 nucleotides are TGTGCCAGCGTGCCGTCAGCTGGAAACACCATATATTTT. Residues: CASVPSAGNTIYF.

This clone occurred once. In the same sample, other DNA sequences code for this CDR3. V is TRBV18 and J is TRBJ1-2, with D unresolved. Trimming pared 0 bases from V and 2 bases from J, leaving 7 bases between. The germline V gene encodes CDR1 KGHSH and CDR2 LQKENI. The CDR3 sequence is 14 residues long. The CDR3 sequence is CASSPPTQNYGYTF. DNA of the CDR3: TGTGCCAGCTCACCACCTACACAGAACTATGGCTACACCTTC.

V is TRBV18 and J is TRBJ2-2; maybe TRBD1 (6 bases). This CDR3 has 16 amino acids. In germline, CDR1 is KGHSH, CDR2 LQKENI. V was shortened by 0 bases and J by 0 bases, with 8 bases between the two germline ends. CDR3 nucleotide sequence: TGTGCCAGCTCACCACCGGGGGCGTCGAACACCGGGGAGCTGTTTTTT. Residues: CASSPPGASNTGELFF.

V usage is TRBV29-1 and J usage is TRBJ2-1, with D tentatively TRBD2 (6 bases). The V gene's germline CDR1 is SQVTM and CDR2 ANQGSEA. This CDR3 region has 15 residues. Trimming cost V 4 bases and J 3 bases, with 16 bases left between them. Here the CDR3 reads CSVVFSGVLYNEQFF. CDR3 DNA: TGCAGCGTTGTCTTTAGCGGCGTACTCTACAATGAGCAGTTCTTC.

This chain uses TRBV5-6 with TRBJ2-7, with 9 positions matching TRBD1. CDR3 length: 14 amino acids. The V segment lost 0 bases and the J segment 3 bases; nucleotides outside the gene matches: 1. The germline V gene has CDR1 SGHDT and CDR2 YYEEEE. The CDR3 region has the DNA TGTGCCAGCAGCTTGGAGGGACAGGGCTACGAGCAGTACTTC. Amino acid sequence: CASSLEGQGYEQYF.

The rearrangement links TRBV30 to TRBJ2-4; D might be TRBD1 (5 bases). Germline CDR1 and CDR2: GTSNPN and SVGIG (reference sequence). This CDR3 has 11 residues. The V gene lost 1 base and the J gene lost 11 bases, with 9 bases spanning the gap. The CDR3: CAWSGTIFQYF. The CDR3 nucleotides read TGTGCCTGGAGTGGGACAATCTTTCAGTACTTC.

The chain carries TRBV13 and TRBJ2-2; D is undetermined. Per germline, CDR1 PRHDT and CDR2 FYEKMQ (reference sequence). The CDR3 runs to 14 residues. V was pared by 6 bases and J by 4 bases, with 12 bases between. The CDR3 coding sequence is TGTGCCAGCAGTTACGGGCGTAGCACCGGGGAGCTGTTTTTT. Its translation is CASSYGRSTGELFF.

On this clone itself: Compared with germline, one end of the junction differs, possibly owing to a read error. The rearrangement uses TRBV27 and TRBJ1-2; D ambiguous. Germline V lookup: CDR1 MNHEY, CDR2 SMNVEV (reference sequence). This CDR3 comprises 11 residues. CDR3 in DNA: TGTGTCAGCGGGCGGCATTATGGCTACACCTTC. It is translated as CVSGRHYGYTF.

The gene calls are TRBV11-2 and TRBJ2-1; TRBD1 matches at 9 bases. The CDR3 totals 15 residues. J lost 4 bases, V lost 3 bases, and 4 bases had no gene match. Germline V gene lookup returns CDR1 SGHAT and CDR2 FQNNGV. CDR3 nucleotide sequence: TGTGCCAGCAGCTTGGACAGGGGCGTATACAATGAGCAGTTCTTC. It translates to CASSLDRGVYNEQFF.

V usage is TRBV5-6 and J usage is TRBJ1-6; perhaps TRBD1 as D (6 bases). CDR1 and CDR2 from the germline V gene are SGHDT and YYEEEE. Trimming shortened V by 5 bases and J by 10 bases, and 19 bases separated the two germline ends. The CDR3 is 15 residues long. CDR3 DNA sequence: TGTGCCAGCAGACCTTCCCGCGGGGGCCAATCACCCCTCCACTTT. Translation gives CASRPSRGGQSPLHF.

Notes on this clone: The identical CDR3 is also encoded by other nucleotide sequences in the sample. J is TRBJ2-1 and V is TRBV6-6, with D perhaps TRBD2 (5 bases). With 5 bases removed from V and 4 bases from J, the gap between germline ends came to 9 bases. The length of the CDR3 is 13 residues. Germline CDR1 reads MNHNY; CDR2 reads SVGAGI (reference sequence). CDR3 region: CASSRTGYNEQFF. CDR3 bases: TGTGCCAGCAGTAGAACGGGGTACAATGAGCAGTTCTTC.

V is TRBV30 and J is TRBJ1-3; D call uncertain. CDR1 is GTSNPN, CDR2 SVGIG, per germline (reference sequence). V lost 1 base, J lost 2 bases, and 6 bases lay in between. CDR3 length: 13 amino acids. CDR3 sequence reads: CAWSEPAGNTIYF. The CDR3, as DNA: TGTGCCTGGAGTGAGCCAGCTGGAAACACCATATATTTT.